These 5 T cell receptor beta chains were all obtained from the same sample, sequenced in a study of regulatory T cells in long-lasting Graves disease. HTBI primers from iRepertoire and Arm-PCR of CDR3 regions yielded the TCR beta libraries. A single record per CDR3 protein comes from TCRdb applying MiXCR to the multiplex PCR reads. The sample lists a few hundred thousand distinct CDR3 sequences; less than 25% were seen once. Time point defined: persistent/refractory GD, antithyroid drugs over 5 years with positive TRAb. Researchers made the TCR library from RNA that was extracted from PBMCs. Specimen: peripheral blood mononuclear cells (PBMCs), collected when the disease was refractory, from a patient treated with antithyroid drugs. These receptors came from a female donor with Graves disease.

The rearrangement links TRBV11-2 to TRBJ2-7; 7 bases fit TRBD2. Germline CDR1 and CDR2: SGHAT and FQNNGV. The CDR3 spans 17 residues. V shed 5 bases, J shed 4 bases, and the junction held 17 bases outside the gene matches. The DNA of the CDR3 is TGTGCCAGCAGCCAAAAGCCCCTATCCCAAGCGGGATACGAGCAGTACTTC. It yields the protein CASSQKPLSQAGYEQYF.

V gene TRBV5-1 combines with J gene TRBJ1-2; 7 bases fit TRBD1. CDR1 SGHRS and CDR2 YFSETQ come from the germline V gene. The V gene end was trimmed by 0 bases and the J gene end by 10 bases; junction bases not matched to a gene: 9. The CDR3 covers 14 residues. The CDR3 coding sequence is TGCGCCAGCAGCTTGGGGACGACAGGGTCTGACTACACCTTC. Translation: CASSLGTTGSDYTF.

This clonotype was observed a few times. The chain employs TRBV6-1 and TRBJ1-1; D may be TRBD1 (6 bases). The germline V gene has CDR1 MNHNS and CDR2 SASEGT. Trimming left V 6 bases short and J 1 base short, with 12 bases between. CDR3 length: 14 amino acids. The CDR3 sequence: CASRPGHKNTEAFF. The CDR3 DNA follows: TGTGCCAGCAGGCCGGGACACAAGAACACTGAAGCTTTCTTT.

This clonotype was observed a few times. V gene TRBV6-1 combines with J gene TRBJ2-7; D possibly matches TRBD1 or TRBD2 (5 bases each). CDR1 is MNHNS, CDR2 SASEGT, per germline. There are 23 residues in the CDR3. The ends were cut back, 5 bases at V and 0 bases at J, with 38 bases in the middle. CDR3 nucleotide sequence: TGTGCCAGCAGTAAAGGTCTGCCGGGACCGCGTTTTTCTTCCCGTGGGCCCTCCTACGAGCAGTACTTC. Protein: CASSKGLPGPRFSSRGPSYEQYF.

This clonotype was detected ten times or more. The chain combines TRBV2 with TRBJ1-5; TRBD1 aligns across 8 bases. After removal of 8 bases from V and 1 base from J, the junction contained 7 bases not matched to a gene. This CDR3 comprises 15 residues. Germline assignment: CDR1 SNHLY and CDR2 FYNNEI. CDR3 nucleotides: TGTGCCAGCCAACCCCGGACAGGGAGCAATCAGCCCCAGCATTTT. Encoded protein: CASQPRTGSNQPQHF.